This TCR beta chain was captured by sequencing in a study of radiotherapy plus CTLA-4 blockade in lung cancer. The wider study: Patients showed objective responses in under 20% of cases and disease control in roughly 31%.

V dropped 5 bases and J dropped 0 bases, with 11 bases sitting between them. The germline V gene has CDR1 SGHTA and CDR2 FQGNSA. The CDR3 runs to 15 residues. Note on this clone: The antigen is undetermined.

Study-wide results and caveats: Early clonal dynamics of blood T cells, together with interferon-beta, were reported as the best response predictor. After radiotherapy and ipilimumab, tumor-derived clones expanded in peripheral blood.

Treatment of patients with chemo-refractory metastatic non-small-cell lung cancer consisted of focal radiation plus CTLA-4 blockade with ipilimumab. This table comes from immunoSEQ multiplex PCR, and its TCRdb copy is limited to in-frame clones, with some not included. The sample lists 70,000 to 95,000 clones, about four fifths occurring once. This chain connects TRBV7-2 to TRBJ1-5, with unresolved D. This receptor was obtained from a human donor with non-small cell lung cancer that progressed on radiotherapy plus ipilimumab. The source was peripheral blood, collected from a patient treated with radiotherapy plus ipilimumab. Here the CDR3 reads CASSPSRVSNQPQHF. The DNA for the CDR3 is TGTGCCAGCAGCCCTAGTCGGGTTAGCAATCAGCCCCAGCATTTT.